Listed below are T cell receptor beta chains from one sample, sequenced in a study of T cell changes during pregnancy in multiple sclerosis. Some clones are missing from TCRdb's copy, which holds only in-frame ones; the method was immunoSEQ multiplex PCR. The data show approximately 40,000 clones, with more than 85% seen just once and 5% to 6.5% held by the top ten. The specimen was CD8+ T cells from peripheral blood mononuclear cells, collected in the third trimester of pregnancy. The receptors derive from a female donor with multiple sclerosis, enrolled in a pregnancy study. The CDR3 runs from the conserved cysteine through the conserved F or W. A D gene is named only where the DNA matches it firmly. The listing skips clone size in some rows; elsewhere it reads once, few, many or a size class.

j_call | d_call | clone_size | v_call | cdr3_nt | cdr3_aa
TRBJ2-1 | TRBD2 | . | TRBV7-9 | TGTGCCAGCAGCCATCTAGCGGTAGCGTTCACTGAGCAGTTCTTC | CASSHLAVAFTEQFF
TRBJ2-1 | TRBD2 | . | TRBV4-2 | TGTGCCAGCAGCCAAGGGACTAGCGGGAGCAACAATGAGCAGTTCTTC | CASSQGTSGSNNEQFF
TRBJ2-1 | . | . | TRBV4-3 | TGCGCCAGCAGCCAAGCAGTCCAGGGGTTGGGGTCCTACAATGAGCAGTTCTTC | CASSQAVQGLGSYNEQFF
TRBJ2-4 | . | . | TRBV11-2 | TGTGCCAGCAGCTTATTCCCCTCGGCGCCCGGAGACATTCAGTACTTC | CASSLFPSAPGDIQYF
TRBJ2-5 | . | . | TRBV5-1 | TGCGCCAGCAGCGTATACGGTGGGGGGTACCAAGAGACCCAGTACTTC | CASSVYGGGYQETQYF
TRBJ1-5 | . | . | TRBV6-4 | TGTGCCAGCGAACTTCAGGGTATCAATCAGCCCCAGCATTTT | CASELQGINQPQHF
TRBJ1-5 | . | . | TRBV27 | TGTGCCAGCAGTTTCACAGGTAATCAGCCCCAGCATTTT | CASSFTGNQPQHF
TRBJ2-7 | TRBD1 | . | TRBV5-4 | TGTGCCAGCAGCTTGGAACAGGGGGGTGACGAGCAGTACTTC | CASSLEQGGDEQYF
TRBJ2-1 | . | . | TRBV6-4 | TGTGCCAGCAGCGATTCACAGGGTGGGGGTGAGCAGTTCTTC | CASSDSQGGGEQFF
TRBJ2-1 | TRBD2 | . | TRBV7-3 | TGTGCCAGCAGGCCTACGGGGGGTGATGAGCAGTTCTTC | CASRPTGGDEQFF
TRBJ2-5 | TRBD1 | . | TRBV5-6 | TGTGCCAGCAGCTTAGGGGTGTGGGGACAGGGGGTGACAGAGACCCAGTACTTC | CASSLGVWGQGVTETQYF
TRBJ2-5 | . | . | TRBV27 | TGTGCCAGCAGTAAGACAGGTGATGTCGGAGAGACCCAGTACTTC | CASSKTGDVGETQYF
TRBJ1-2 | TRBD1 | . | TRBV7-9 | TGTGCCAGCAGCGAGACAGGGGGCCCGGAAGGCTACACCTTC | CASSETGGPEGYTF
TRBJ2-3 | TRBD2 | . | TRBV2 | TGTGCCAGCACCGGGGGGAGCACAGATACGCAGTATTTT | CASTGGSTDTQYF
TRBJ1-4 | . | . | TRBV29-1 | TGCAGCGTCGCCTCTGAGGGCGAAAAACTGTTTTTT | CSVASEGEKLFF
TRBJ2-1 | . | . | TRBV19 | TGTGCCAGTAGTATGTATCTGTTAGCGTCGGTCCATGAGCAGTTCTTC | CASSMYLLASVHEQFF
TRBJ1-2 | TRBD1 | . | TRBV10-3 | TGTGCCATCAGTGATATGGGACAGATGATCTATGGCTACACCTTC | CAISDMGQMIYGYTF
TRBJ2-7 | TRBD1 | . | TRBV7-9 | TGTGCCAGCAGCTCGACAGGGGTTGAGCAGTACTTC | CASSSTGVEQYF
TRBJ2-5 | TRBD2 | . | TRBV15 | TGTGCCACCAGCAGAGAAGGCGGGAGGGCACGAGAGACCCAGTACTTC | CATSREGGRARETQYF
TRBJ2-7 | . | . | TRBV15 | TGTGCCACCAGCAGAGGGAGTAGCGGCGCCTACGAGCAGTACTTC | CATSRGSSGAYEQYF
TRBJ1-5 | . | once | TRBV10-3 | TGTGCCATCAGTGCGGAAAAACAGCCAAATCAGCCCCAGCATTTT | CAISAEKQPNQPQHF
TRBJ2-7 | . | . | TRBV29-1 | TGCAGCGTTGAAGATTTGGCGGGGCAGTACTTC | CSVEDLAGQYF
TRBJ2-7 | TRBD2 | few | TRBV6-6 | TGTGCCATAGGGGGGAGGGGACTAGCGCCTTCCTACGAGCAGTACTTC | CAIGGRGLAPSYEQYF
TRBJ2-7 | TRBD2 | . | TRBV19 | TGTGCCAGTAGTAAGACTAGCGGGAGGACCTACGAGCAGTACTTC | CASSKTSGRTYEQYF
TRBJ2-1 | TRBD2 | . | TRBV9 | TGTGCCAGCAGCCCTCTAGCGGGAGTATGGGATGAGCAGTTCTTC | CASSPLAGVWDEQFF
TRBJ2-2 | TRBD2 | . | TRBV9 | TGTGCCAGCAGCGTGGGGACTAGCTCGGCCGGGGAGCTGTTTTTT | CASSVGTSSAGELFF
TRBJ1-5 | . | . | TRBV11-2 | TGTGCCAGCAGCCCCACAGATCAGCCCCAGCATTTT | CASSPTDQPQHF
TRBJ2-3 | TRBD2 | . | TRBV28 | TGTGCCAGCAGCCCCCGACTAGCGGAGTACCTAGATACGCAGTATTTT | CASSPRLAEYLDTQYF
TRBJ2-3 | TRBD2 | . | TRBV15 | TGTGCCACCAGCAGAGTCCCGCGGGAGTTTAAATATACGCAGTATTTT | CATSRVPREFKYTQYF
TRBJ1-2 | . | . | TRBV7-2 | TGTGCCAGCAGCCACATCTTTAAGTATGGCTACACCTTC | CASSHIFKYGYTF
TRBJ2-1 | TRBD1 | . | TRBV6-5 | TGTGCCAGCGGCCAGGGGGCTAATGAGCAGTTCTTC | CASGQGANEQFF
TRBJ2-3 | . | . | TRBV5-1 | TGCGCCAGCAGCTTGGCCGGGTATACAGATACGCAGTATTTT | CASSLAGYTDTQYF
TRBJ2-7 | TRBD2 | . | TRBV6-1 | TGTGCCAGCAGCGATGGACTAGCGGTTTCCTACGAGCAGTACTTC | CASSDGLAVSYEQYF
TRBJ2-5 | . | . | TRBV9 | TGTGCCAGCAGCCCCCTGGACAGTAGGGAGACCCAGTACTTC | CASSPLDSRETQYF
TRBJ2-7 | TRBD1 | . | TRBV7-9 | TGTGCCAGCAGCTTCGGGACAGGGGTGCTCTACGAGCAGTACTTC | CASSFGTGVLYEQYF
TRBJ2-7 | TRBD2 | . | TRBV6-5 | TGTGCCAGCAGTTATCTAGCGGATCCCTCCGAGCAGTACTTC | CASSYLADPSEQYF
TRBJ2-7 | TRBD1 | once | TRBV19 | TGTGCCAGTAGTATCGGGACAGGGGTTACCTACGAGCAGTACTTC | CASSIGTGVTYEQYF
TRBJ2-1 | TRBD2 | . | TRBV4-1 | TGCGCCAGCAGCCAGGGACTAGCGGGTACCTACAATGAGCAGTTCTTC | CASSQGLAGTYNEQFF
TRBJ1-3 | TRBD1 | . | TRBV5-6 | TGTGCCAGCATCGAGACAGGGACCTCTGGAAACACCATATATTTT | CASIETGTSGNTIYF
TRBJ2-5 | . | . | TRBV13 | TGTGCCAGCAGCTTAGCCCTATACCAAGAGACCCAGTACTTC | CASSLALYQETQYF
TRBJ2-7 | . | . | TRBV5-6 | TGTGCCAGCAGCTTGTTTACCGGGAGACCCTACGAGCAGTACTTC | CASSLFTGRPYEQYF
TRBJ2-7 | . | . | TRBV27 | TGTGCCAGCAGTCTACGAGGGGGGGAAGTTCTCTACGAGCAGTACTTC | CASSLRGGEVLYEQYF
TRBJ1-1 | . | . | TRBV6-5 | TGTGCCAGCAGTTACTTTAAGAGAAACACTGAAGCTTTCTTT | CASSYFKRNTEAFF
TRBJ2-7 | . | . | TRBV7-2 | TGTGCCAGCAGCTTAGATCCCGCGGCTGAGCAGTACTTC | CASSLDPAAEQYF
TRBJ2-6 | TRBD1 | . | TRBV4-3 | TGCGCCAGCAGCTGGGGACAGGCCGGGGCCAACGTCCTGACTTTC | CASSWGQAGANVLTF
TRBJ1-1 | . | few | TRBV5-5 | TGTGCCAGCAGCTTGGAGAGGTACACTGAAGCTTTCTTT | CASSLERYTEAFF
TRBJ2-7 | . | . | TRBV29-1 | TGCAGCGTTGACCAGGGGAATTACGAGCAGTACTTC | CSVDQGNYEQYF
TRBJ2-7 | . | . | TRBV14 | TGTGCCAGCAGCCGAGCGGTGGGGAGCGAGAAGTACTTC | CASSRAVGSEKYF
TRBJ1-1 | . | . | TRBV19 | TGTGCCAGTAGTATAGATATTGCAGACCTAGCCACTGAAGCTTTCTTT | CASSIDIADLATEAFF